This T cell receptor (beta chain) was retrieved from a study of T cells in women clearing cervical HPV infection. Overall study context: Controls gave blood once infection was undetectable; cases at lesion identification. Notes on the study in general: CIN3+ cases had significantly higher TCR repertoire richness than controls, but evenness did not differ. Controls had more TRBV6-7 (0.16%) than cases (roughly 0.11%). Timing of associations relative to infection is unclear; T-cell subsets were not isolated.

The germline V gene encodes CDR1 SEHNR and CDR2 FQNEAQ (reference sequence). The trim removed 5 bases at V and 4 bases at J, leaving 8 bases unmatched. CDR3 size: 15 residues. As to this clone: Its matching antigen is unknown. The read falls 3 residues short of the CDR3 end, and the missing part is taken from the germline J gene.

The assay was immunoSEQ multiplex PCR, and TCRdb's table has in-frame clones only and misses some. Reported are tens of thousands of clones; the ten largest clones contain under 8.5%. Sequencing was done on a sample of blood buffy coat. The sequence came from a woman between 18 and 69 years old with a cervical HPV16 infection that either progressed to CIN3+ or cleared (not recorded which). V gene TRBV7-9 combines with J gene TRBJ2-5, with 9 nucleotides matching TRBD1. The sequenced CDR3 bases are TGTGCCAGCAGCCCTCGGACAGGGGAGGTAGAGACC. Translated: CASSPRTGEVET. The entire CDR3 is CASSPRTGEVETQYF.